This is a list of T cell receptor beta chains from one sample in a study of blood T cells in healthy people across ages. TCRdb recomputed calls from the 5' RACE reads with MiXCR, one row per CDR3 protein. The data show about 640,000 distinct CDR3 sequences, roughly 53% seen once. Specimen: blood. All receptors come from a man in his fifties or sixties in good health. Each CDR3 is given with its conserved first and last residue. The order of the fields is V gene, J gene, CDR3 protein.

>TRBV4-2|TRBJ2-3
CASSERLGLYRTDTQYF
>TRBV12-3/TRBV12-4|TRBJ1-5
CASSFSGGNQPQHF
>TRBV5-1|TRBJ1-2
CASTKDGQGYGYTF
>TRBV12-3/TRBV12-4|TRBJ2-1
CASSLSSGVDNEQFF
>TRBV20-1|TRBJ2-5
CSAYRETQYF
>TRBV6-6|TRBJ1-1
CASSYRVEMNTEAFF
>TRBV10-3|TRBJ2-3
CAITRQGGDTQYF
>TRBV11-2|TRBJ2-1
CASSLVSLNEQFF
>TRBV9|TRBJ2-5
CASSGAGTSFDAQYF
>TRBV6-5|TRBJ1-6
CARRSRQTAYNSPLHF
>TRBV28|NA
CASSLYQTGAPAEQYF
>TRBV4-1|TRBJ2-6
CASSPTGGRGANVLTF
>TRBV7-2|TRBJ2-1
CASSRTSGGPSVF
>TRBV7-2|TRBJ2-1
CASSLSGGRNNEQFF
>TRBV3-1|TRBJ2-7
CASSHTRASYEQYF
>TRBV11-2|TRBJ2-2
CATGGGPGGTGELFF
>TRBV4-1|TRBJ2-4
CASSQAPRPKNIQYF
>TRBV5-1|TRBJ2-1
CASSLSSGTYQETQFF
>TRBV20-1|TRBJ2-7
CSARDGGSSYEQYF
>TRBV28|TRBJ2-5
CASSLLGTGVRETQYF
>TRBV10-1|TRBJ2-3
CASTESQHTDTQYF
>TRBV10-3|TRBJ1-6
CAIRGTPSSYNSPLHF
>TRBV7-9|TRBJ2-5
CASSPSTGLETQYF
>TRBV15|TRBJ2-7
CATSPDGGSQTYEQYF
>TRBV7-9|TRBJ1-2
CASGQSYGYTF
>TRBV3-1|TRBJ2-3
CASSQDRVPDTQYF
>TRBV3-1|TRBJ2-1
CASSQESRNEQFF
>TRBV20-1|TRBJ2-3
CSARTGGTVSTDTQYF
>TRBV27|TRBJ2-4
CASGGSWEQYF
>TRBV7-2|TRBJ2-7
CASSVQGGGEQYF
>TRBV20-1|TRBJ1-1
CSAINARANTEAFF
>TRBV28|TRBJ2-7
CASSRLGGYEQYF
>TRBV29-1|TRBJ1-1
CSVEQGMNTEAFF
>TRBV13|TRBJ2-5
CASSRVVGGRGETQYF
>TRBV13|TRBJ1-2
CASSPRGRAYGYTF
>TRBV29-1|TRBJ2-5
CSVGWGTETQYF
>TRBV10-3|TRBJ2-5
CAIRREGETQYF
>TRBV29-1|TRBJ2-1
CSVGGHSSYNEQFF
>TRBV5-8|TRBJ2-3
CASSLGDRDSDTQYF
>TRBV6-1|TRBJ2-2
CASSEGAGTGKTGELFF
>TRBV20-1|TRBJ1-4
CSARKGAATNEKLFF
>TRBV2|TRBJ2-5
CASSDDWQETQYF
>TRBV6-1|TRBJ2-4
CTSRLGQGWNIQYF
>TRBV15|TRBJ2-1
CATSSPINNEQFF
>TRBV20-1|TRBJ2-3
CSAEHRGQADTQYF
>TRBV7-9|TRBJ1-2
CASSRESGYTF
>TRBV12-3/TRBV12-4|TRBJ2-1
CASSSIQGGSYNEQFF
>TRBV27|TRBJ2-1
CACGAASSYNEQFF
>TRBV9|TRBJ2-7
CASSVGQGVAYEQYF
>TRBV4-1|TRBJ1-4
CASNSEGATNEKLFF
>TRBV5-1|TRBJ2-1
CASSFSGETYNEQFF
>TRBV27|TRBJ2-3
CASSRLGTSSYTQYF
>TRBV7-2|TRBJ1-5
CASSLGPNQPQHF
>TRBV4-1|TRBJ2-3
CASSQSGTMAGGPTQYF